This T cell receptor (beta chain) was identified in a study of blood T cell repertoires in COVID-19. Study overall: The analysed material was cDNA or gDNA that came from T cells, B-cell-depleted T cells, or PBMCs.

In the authors' methods: It was from reference gene primer amplification that nucleated cell counts were estimated. Profiled with immunoSEQ multiplex PCR; TCRdb holds only in-frame clones, not every one. V, J and clone size are those of that table, while D and trimming were read from the DNA. The sample consists of about 140,000 clones, roughly 84% of them appearing once. Germline CDR1 is GTSNPN and CDR2 is SVGIG (reference sequence). After removal of 5 bases from V and 6 bases from J, the junction contained 16 bases not matched to a gene. This CDR3 comprises 18 residues. This clone was observed a single time.

This sequence joins TRBV30 and TRBJ1-4, with TRBD1 matching 12 bases. This receptor was obtained from a human donor in a cohort sampled during active COVID-19. The specimen was peripheral blood. CDR3: CAWGESGTGGYRDEKLFF. DNA for the CDR3: TGTGCCTGGGGGGAATCCGGGACAGGGGGCTACAGGGATGAAAAACTGTTTTTT. Full variable domain (rest looked up from reference TRBV30 and TRBJ1-4): SQTIHQWPATLVQPVGSPLSLECTVEGTSNPNLYWYRQAAGRGLQLLFYSVGIGQISSEVPQNLSASRPQDRQFILSSKKLLLSDSGFYLCAWGESGTGGYRDEKLFFGSGTQLSVL.